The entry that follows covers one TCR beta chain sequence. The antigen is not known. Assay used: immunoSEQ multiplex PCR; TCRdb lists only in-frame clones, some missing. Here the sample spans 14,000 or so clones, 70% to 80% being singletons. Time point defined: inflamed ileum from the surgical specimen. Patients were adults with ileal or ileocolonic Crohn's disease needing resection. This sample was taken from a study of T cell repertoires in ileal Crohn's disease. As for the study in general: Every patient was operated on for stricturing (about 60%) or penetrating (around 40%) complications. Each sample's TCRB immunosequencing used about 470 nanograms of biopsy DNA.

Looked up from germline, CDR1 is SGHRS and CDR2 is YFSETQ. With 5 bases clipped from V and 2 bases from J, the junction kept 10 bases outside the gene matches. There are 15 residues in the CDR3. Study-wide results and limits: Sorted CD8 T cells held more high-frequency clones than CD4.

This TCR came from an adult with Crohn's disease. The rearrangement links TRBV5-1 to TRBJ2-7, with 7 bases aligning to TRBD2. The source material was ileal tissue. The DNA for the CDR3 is TGCGCCAGCAGGTCCCGGGGGGTCGTAACCTACGAGCAGTACTTC. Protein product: CASRSRGVVTYEQYF.